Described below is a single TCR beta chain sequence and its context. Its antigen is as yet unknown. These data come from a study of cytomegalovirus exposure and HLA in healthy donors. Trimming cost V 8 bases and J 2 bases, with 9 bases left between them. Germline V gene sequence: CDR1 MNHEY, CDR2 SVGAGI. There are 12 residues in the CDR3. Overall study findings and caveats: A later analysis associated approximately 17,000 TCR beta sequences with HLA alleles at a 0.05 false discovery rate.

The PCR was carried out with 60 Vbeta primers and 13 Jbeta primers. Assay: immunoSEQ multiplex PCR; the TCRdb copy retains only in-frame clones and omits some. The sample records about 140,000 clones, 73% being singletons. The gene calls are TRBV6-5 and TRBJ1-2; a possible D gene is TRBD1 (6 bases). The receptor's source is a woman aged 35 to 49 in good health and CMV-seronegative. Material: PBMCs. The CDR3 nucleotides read TGTGCCAGCCGTGGGACAAACTATGGCTACACCTTC. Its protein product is CASRGTNYGYTF.